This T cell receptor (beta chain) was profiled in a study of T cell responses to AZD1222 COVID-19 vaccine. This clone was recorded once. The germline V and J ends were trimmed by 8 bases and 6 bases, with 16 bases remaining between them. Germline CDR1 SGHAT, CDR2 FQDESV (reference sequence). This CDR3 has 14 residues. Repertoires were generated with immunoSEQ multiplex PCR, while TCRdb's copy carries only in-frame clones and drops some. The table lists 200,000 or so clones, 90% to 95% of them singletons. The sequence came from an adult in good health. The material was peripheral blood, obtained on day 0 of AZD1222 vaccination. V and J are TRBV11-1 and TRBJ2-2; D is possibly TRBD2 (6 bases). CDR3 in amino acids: CASAQGGKAGELFF. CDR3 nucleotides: TGTGCCAGCGCGCAGGGAGGAAAGGCCGGGGAGCTGTTTTTT.